These 20 T cell receptor beta chains were sequenced from one sample in a study of post-analysis software for immune sequencing data. Study results and caveats: Five TRBV segments, including TRBV5-6, TRBV5-1 and TRBV20-1, were more frequent in patients than controls.

Researchers reported that TCR beta cDNA libraries carried unique molecular identifiers. TCRdb reprocessed the PCR reads with MiXCR, giving one entry per CDR3 protein. The data hold approximately 690,000 distinct CDR3 sequences, with approximately 60% observed a single time. No cognate antigen is known for these TCRs. Sequenced: blood. These receptors came from a girl aged 2-10 years with multiple sclerosis.

V usage is TRBV20-1 and J usage is TRBJ1-1; D is possibly TRBD1 (5 bases). V lost 3 bases and J lost 4, with 15 bases in between. This CDR3 contains 14 residues. The V gene's germline CDR1 is DFQATT and CDR2 SNEGSKA (reference sequence). CDR3: CSARGSRVGTEAFF. The CDR3, as DNA: TGCAGTGCTAGGGGATCCAGGGTTGGCACTGAAGCTTTCTTT.

This clonotype came up a few times. The chain carries TRBV20-1 and TRBJ2-7; D unclear. From germline, CDR1 is DFQATT and CDR2 SNEGSKA (reference sequence). This CDR3 has 14 amino acids. V was clipped by 3 bases and J by 1 base, with 13 bases between them. Written as DNA, the CDR3 is TGCAGTGCTAGTCCCGGAATTGGGTCCTACGAGCAGTACTTC. Amino acid sequence: CSASPGIGSYEQYF.

J is TRBJ2-1 and V is TRBV10-2; D unresolved. Germline loops: CDR1 WSHSY, CDR2 SAAADI. This CDR3 spans 13 amino acids. Trimming took 7 bases from V and 0 from J, leaving 7 bases between them. Here the CDR3 reads CASMDRSYNEQFF. CDR3 DNA: TGCGCCAGCATGGACCGCTCCTACAATGAGCAGTTCTTC.

This clonotype turned up a few times. The chain recombines TRBV7-9 with TRBJ2-1, with D maybe TRBD2 (6 bases). The CDR3 totals 16 residues. Per germline, CDR1 SEHNR and CDR2 FQNEAQ (reference sequence). The ends were cut back, 5 bases at V and 0 bases at J, with 14 bases in the middle. CDR3 in amino acids: CASSPGLPSSYNEQFF. CDR3 DNA: TGTGCCAGCAGCCCGGGACTTCCGAGCTCCTACAATGAGCAGTTCTTC.

This chain connects TRBV12-3 or TRBV12-4 to TRBJ2-1; TRBD2 matches 7 bases. The CDR3 is 17 residues long. After removal of 6 bases from V and 6 bases from J, the junction contained 17 bases not matched to a gene. The CDR3 bases are TGTGCCAGCAGCCCCCCGGGAGGCGGGAGACCGTTCAATGAGCAGTTCTTC. This translates into CASSPPGGGRPFNEQFF.

The chain joins TRBV7-9 to TRBJ2-1; D possibly corresponds to TRBD2 (6 bases). V was clipped by 6 bases and J by 5 bases, with 8 bases between them. The CDR3 is 12 amino acids. CDR1 and CDR2 from the germline V gene are SEHNR and FQNEAQ (reference sequence). In DNA, the CDR3 is TGTGCCAGCAGAGGAGGGAACAATGAGCAGTTCTTC. Its translation: CASRGGNNEQFF.

In this sample, this clonotype turned up a few times. The DNA of the CDR3 is TGTGCCAGCAGACCACTAGTCCTCGGGATCTACGAGCAGTACTTC. Residues: CASRPLVLGIYEQYF. This chain connects TRBV6-2 or TRBV6-3 to TRBJ2-7; D might be TRBD2 (5 bases). In germline, CDR1 is MNHEY, CDR2 SVGEGT. The V gene lost 6 bases and the J gene lost 3 bases, with 18 bases spanning the gap. This CDR3 has 15 amino acids.

In the case of this clonotype: One end of the junction is discordant with germline, which a read error may explain. V usage is TRBV25-1 and J usage is TRBJ2-7; D could derive from TRBD1 or TRBD2 (5 bases each). Germline assignment: CDR1 MGHDK and CDR2 SYGVNS. The CDR3 has 12 residues. The CDR3 region has the DNA TGTGCCAGCAGTGTGGGGACCTACGCGCAGTACTTC. Translated: CASSVGTYAQYF.

This chain connects TRBV13 to TRBJ2-3, with D unclear. Germline CDR1 PRHDT, CDR2 FYEKMQ (reference sequence). The length of the CDR3 is 14 residues. V was shortened by 3 bases and J by 7 bases, with 14 bases between the two germline ends. The CDR3 DNA follows: TGTGCCAGCAGCTTGCCCCTTAGGCAACATACGCAGTATTTT. Amino acids: CASSLPLRQHTQYF.

This chain joins TRBV28 and TRBJ2-7; D remains unclear. The CDR3 sequence is 14 residues long. V was cut by 5 bases and J by 2 bases, with 13 bases left in between. CDR1 and CDR2 (germline): MDHEN, SYDVKM. CDR3 loop: CASSPGLKAYEQYF. As DNA, the CDR3 is TGTGCCAGCAGTCCTGGGCTCAAGGCCTACGAGCAGTACTTC.

J is TRBJ2-5 and V is TRBV16; 14 bases match TRBD2. This CDR3 comprises 15 residues. The trim removed 5 bases at V and 11 bases at J, leaving 10 bases unmatched. Germline assignment: CDR1 KGHSY and CDR2 FQNENV. CDR3 coding DNA: TGTGCCAGCAGCATCCGACTAGCGGGAGGGCCGGAACAGTACTTC. Protein sequence: CASSIRLAGGPEQYF.

The chain carries TRBV7-9 and TRBJ2-6; 9 bases map to TRBD1. J gave up 6 bases and V 6 bases, and 15 bases lay outside the gene matches. Germline V gene lookup returns CDR1 SEHNR and CDR2 FQNEAQ (reference sequence). The CDR3 is 18 residues long. The CDR3 DNA reads as TGTGCCAGCAGTCGCTTAAAGGGGGGACAGGGTGAGGCCAACGTCCTGACTTTC. This encodes CASSRLKGGQGEANVLTF. The variable domain in full, completed from reference TRBV7-9 and TRBJ2-6, reads DTGVSQNPRHKITKRGQNVTFRCDPISEHNRLYWYRQTLGQGPEFLTYFQNEAQLEKSRLLSDRFSAERPKGSFSTLEIQRTEQGDSAMYLCASSRLKGGQGEANVLTFGAGSRLTVL.

This rearrangement joins TRBV5-1 to TRBJ2-7, with 8 bases identical to TRBD2. The CDR3 is 16 amino acids. The V gene's germline CDR1 is SGHRS and CDR2 YFSETQ. V lost 2 bases to trimming and J lost 7 bases; unmatched junction nucleotides: 14. DNA for the CDR3: TGCGCCAGCAGCTTCGGCGGGGGGAGGCCGGGCAATGAGCAGTACTTC. The encoded protein is CASSFGGGRPGNEQYF.

The chain recombines TRBV19 with TRBJ2-6; D might be TRBD1 (6 bases). The V end was cut by 3 bases, the J end by 11 bases, with 11 bases between. The germline CDR1 and CDR2 sequences are LNHDA and SQIVND (reference sequence). This CDR3 contains 13 residues. The DNA for the CDR3 is TGTGCCAGTAGTATGACAGGAGGCGACGTCCTGACTTTC. Translating gives CASSMTGGDVLTF. Full variable domain (remainder filled in from reference TRBV19 and TRBJ2-6): DGGITQSPKYLFRKEGQNVTLSCEQNLNHDAMYWYRQDPGQGLRLIYYSQIVNDFQKGDIAEGYSVSREKKESFPLTVTSAQKNPTAFYLCASSMTGGDVLTFGAGSRLTVL.

The chain recombines TRBV6-1 with TRBJ1-1; D not certain. V was pared by 7 bases and J by 4 bases, with 13 bases between. Germline lookup yields CDR1 MNHNS and CDR2 SASEGT. The CDR3 runs 13 residues. As DNA, the CDR3 is TGTGCCAGCACCCCAAAAGGAGGCACTGAAGCTTTCTTT. Its translation: CASTPKGGTEAFF.

This clonotype was recorded a few times. The chain links TRBV12-3 or TRBV12-4 to TRBJ2-3; tentatively, D is TRBD2 (5 bases). The V end lost 7 bases, the J end lost 4 bases, and 18 bases lay between the germline ends. The CDR3 totals 15 residues. The CDR3 region has the DNA TGTGCCAGCAACCCTAGGGCAGTGCGGGCAGATACGCAGTATTTT. As protein: CASNPRAVRADTQYF.

This clonotype was recorded a few times. V usage is TRBV15 and J usage is TRBJ2-1; unclear D gene. This CDR3 has 16 residues. Germline V gene sequence: CDR1 LNHNV, CDR2 YYDKDF (reference sequence). Trimming cost V 0 bases and J 4 bases, with 13 bases left between them. CDR3 sequence: CATSREEDRTYNEQFF. CDR3 nucleotides: TGTGCCACCAGCAGAGAAGAAGACCGAACGTACAATGAGCAGTTCTTC. Full variable domain (missing parts from reference TRBV15 and TRBJ2-1): DAMVIQNPRYQVTQFGKPVTLSCSQTLNHNVMYWYQQKSSQAPKLLFHYYDKDFNNEADTPDNFQSRRPNTSFCFLDIRSPGLGDTAMYLCATSREEDRTYNEQFFGPGTRLTVL.

The V gene is TRBV19, the J gene TRBJ2-5; 10 nucleotides line up with TRBD2. CDR3 size: 12 residues. CDR1 is LNHDA and CDR2 is SQIVND in the germline V gene (reference sequence). The CDR3 protein is CASSGSTETQYF. As DNA, the CDR3 is TGTGCTTCTAGCGGGAGTACAGAGACCCAGTACTTC.

The chain joins TRBV12-3 or TRBV12-4 to TRBJ2-5; TRBD2 might be the D (5 bases). The CDR3 sequence is 14 residues long. V shed 1 base and J shed 4 bases, with 10 bases lying between them. Here the CDR3 DNA reads TGTGCCAGCAGTTTAGGGCCCGAGGGAGAGACCCAGTACTTC. It specifies CASSLGPEGETQYF.

This chain links TRBV3-1 with TRBJ2-5; D may correspond to TRBD1 or TRBD2 (5 bases each). Judging by the DNA end, TRBJ2-4 fits better; the J call may be wrong. CDR3 length equals 15 residues. Germline CDR1 is LGHDT and CDR2 is YNNKEL (reference sequence). CDR3 DNA: TGTGCCAGCAGCCAGGGACCGGGTTCTCAAAACATTCAGTACTTC. This codes for CASSQGPGSQNIQYF.